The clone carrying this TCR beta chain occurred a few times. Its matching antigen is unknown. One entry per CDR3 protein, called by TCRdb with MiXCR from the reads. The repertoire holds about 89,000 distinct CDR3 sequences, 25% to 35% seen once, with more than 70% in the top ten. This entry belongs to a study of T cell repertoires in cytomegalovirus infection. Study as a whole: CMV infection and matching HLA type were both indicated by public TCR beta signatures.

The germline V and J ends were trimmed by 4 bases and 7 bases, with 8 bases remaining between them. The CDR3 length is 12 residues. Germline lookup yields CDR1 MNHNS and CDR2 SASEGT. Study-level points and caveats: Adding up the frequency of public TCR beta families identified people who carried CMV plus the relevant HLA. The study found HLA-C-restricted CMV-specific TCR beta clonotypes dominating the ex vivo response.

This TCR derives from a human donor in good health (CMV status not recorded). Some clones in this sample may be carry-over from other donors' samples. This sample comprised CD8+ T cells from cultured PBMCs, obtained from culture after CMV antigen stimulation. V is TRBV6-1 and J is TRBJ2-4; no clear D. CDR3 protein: CASSVYQNIQYF. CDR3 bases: TGTGCCAGCAGTGTTTACCAGAACATTCAGTACTTC.